What follows are 25 T cell receptor beta chains derived from one specimen sequenced in a study of blood T cell repertoires in COVID-19. TCRdb's table, derived via immunoSEQ multiplex PCR, lists solely in-frame clones and lacks some. Of 200,000 or so clones in the sample, almost 80% were seen once. Sequenced sample: peripheral blood. These receptor sequences come from a man aged 55-75 years with active or convalescent COVID-19.

This clone has just one count. The chain carries TRBV13 and TRBJ2-7, with D perhaps matching TRBD1 (6 bases). Germline V CDR1 and CDR2: PRHDT, FYEKMQ (reference sequence). This CDR3 spans 18 amino acids. Trimming took 6 bases from V and 0 from J, leaving 24 bases between them. CDR3 nucleotide sequence: TGTGCCAGCAGTAAAAGAAGGGAGCTGGGGGCGAACTCCTACGAGCAGTACTTC. Its protein product is CASSKRRELGANSYEQYF.

The chain has TRBV19 and TRBJ2-2; TRBD1 matches at 7 bases. The CDR3 loop spans 14 amino acids. The V and J ends lost 5 bases and 4 bases, in that order; junction bases with no gene match: 4. CDR1 is LNHDA and CDR2 is SQIVND in the germline V gene (reference sequence). The CDR3 loop is CASSVTGPTGELFF. The CDR3 DNA reads TGTGCCAGTAGTGTGACAGGGCCCACCGGGGAGCTGTTTTTT.

The chain links TRBV9 to TRBJ1-4, with 9 nucleotides matching TRBD1. V dropped 0 bases and J dropped 5; count of bases not matched to a gene: 5. The CDR3 consists of 16 residues. Per the germline V gene, CDR1 is SGDLS and CDR2 is YYNGEE. CDR3 residues: CASSVALGQGNEKLFF. In nucleotides, the CDR3 is TGTGCCAGCAGCGTAGCTCTGGGACAGGGAAATGAAAAACTGTTTTTT.

J is TRBJ2-2 and V is TRBV2; D may be TRBD2 (5 bases). This CDR3 is built from 14 residues. Germline lookup yields CDR1 SNHLY and CDR2 FYNNEI. V gave up 7 bases and J gave up 4 bases, with 13 bases separating them. The CDR3 DNA reads as TGTGCCAGCAAGGGAGTTCTGGGCACCGGGGAGCTGTTTTTT. It is translated as CASKGVLGTGELFF.

The CDR3 protein is CASSLKAGASTDTQYF. The DNA of the CDR3 is TGTGCCAGCAGCTTAAAGGCGGGAGCTAGCACAGATACGCAGTATTTT. The chain uses TRBV7-9 and TRBJ2-3; 7 nucleotides line up with TRBD2. The germline gives CDR1 SEHNR, CDR2 FQNEAQ (reference sequence). The CDR3 consists of 16 residues. V lost 2 bases, J lost 0 bases, and 5 bases stayed unmatched.

The chain uses TRBV4-3 and TRBJ1-2; D remains unclear. The CDR3 covers 13 residues. The V and J ends lost 2 bases and 4 bases respectively, with 8 bases between them. CDR1 is LGHNA, CDR2 YSLEER, per germline. CDR3 in amino acids: CASSQSGGYGYTF. In nucleotides, the CDR3 is TGCGCCAGCAGCCAATCCGGCGGCTATGGCTACACCTTC.

This clone has a handful of counts. The chain carries TRBV4-3 and TRBJ2-3, with 8 bases identical to TRBD2. Germline V gives CDR1 LGHNA, CDR2 YSLEER. J gave up 3 bases and V 1 base, and 12 bases lay outside the gene matches. The CDR3 is 18 amino acids. The CDR3 coding sequence is TGCGCCAGCAGCCAAGTTATACCGGGAGGGAGTGGGACAGATACGCAGTATTTT. This encodes CASSQVIPGGSGTDTQYF.

CDR3 amino acids: CASSPRQGIMYEQYF. The CDR3 bases are TGCGCCAGCAGCCCCCGACAGGGGATAATGTACGAGCAGTACTTC. The rearrangement links TRBV4-3 to TRBJ2-7; 8 positions match TRBD1. The V gene's germline CDR1 is LGHNA and CDR2 YSLEER. The CDR3 length is 15 residues. V was pared by 4 bases and J by 4 bases, with 9 bases of the junction left unmatched.

The CDR3 DNA sequence: TGTGCCTGGAGTGTAGTGGCGGTTAGCTATGGCTACACCTTC. Translating gives CAWSVVAVSYGYTF. This chain connects TRBV30 to TRBJ1-2; D not resolved. CDR1 GTSNPN and CDR2 SVGIG come from the germline V gene (reference sequence). Trimming stripped 0 bases from V and 4 bases from J, with 12 bases between. This CDR3 region has 14 residues. Filled out from reference TRBV30 and TRBJ1-2, the complete variable domain reads SQTIHQWPATLVQPVGSPLSLECTVEGTSNPNLYWYRQAAGRGLQLLFYSVGIGQISSEVPQNLSASRPQDRQFILSSKKLLLSDSGFYLCAWSVVAVSYGYTFGSGTRLTVV.

This clone was detected once. The V gene is TRBV21-1, the J gene TRBJ2-7; the table calls TRBD1, which could not be checked here. TRBV21-1 is marked as a pseudogene. The CDR3 consists of 13 residues. The CDR3 sequence is CASSGQTYYEQYF. For the CDR3, the DNA is TGTGCCAGCAGCGGACAGACCTACTACGAGCAGTACTTC.

The chain joins TRBV29-1 to TRBJ2-2, with D tentatively TRBD1 (5 bases). Germline-derived CDR1 and CDR2 are SQVTM and ANQGSEA. The germline V and J ends were trimmed by 7 bases and 0 bases, with 9 bases remaining between them. The CDR3 extends over 13 amino acids. Written as DNA, the CDR3 is TGCAGCGGGAGACAGACGAACACCGGGGAGCTGTTTTTT. Translated: CSGRQTNTGELFF.

This clone was seen more than once but under ten times. The rearrangement joins TRBV4-1 to TRBJ2-1; D perhaps matches TRBD2 (7 bases). Trimming removed 4 bases at V and 0 bases at J, with 19 bases between. The germline CDR1 and CDR2 sequences are MGHRA and YSYEKL. The length of the CDR3 is 18 residues. The CDR3 region has the DNA TGCGCCAGCAGCCCAGGGGCTAGCGGCTTGAGCTCCTACAATGAGCAGTTCTTC. Its translation: CASSPGASGLSSYNEQFF.

V is TRBV11-3 and J is TRBJ2-2; perhaps TRBD2 as D (5 bases). Germline loops: CDR1 SGHNT, CDR2 YENEEA. Trimming cost V 5 bases and J 3 bases, with 16 bases left between them. The CDR3 has 16 amino acids. CDR3 region: CASSPSGSTYTGELFF. DNA for the CDR3: TGTGCCAGCAGCCCAAGCGGTAGCACATACACCGGGGAGCTGTTTTTT.

This chain connects TRBV28 to TRBJ1-5, with 7 nucleotides matching TRBD1. J lost 4 bases, V lost 6 bases, and 9 bases had no gene match. CDR1 MDHEN and CDR2 SYDVKM come from the germline V gene. CDR3 length: 15 residues. The CDR3 spells CASRTGKVRNQPQHF. DNA for the CDR3: TGTGCCAGCAGGACAGGGAAAGTCCGGAATCAGCCCCAGCATTTT.

This clone was seen just once. The chain is built from TRBV12-5 and TRBJ1-1; the D is unclear. V lost 1 base and J lost 3, with 3 bases in between. This CDR3 is built from 12 residues. The V gene's germline CDR1 is LGHNT and CDR2 FRNRAP. The CDR3 DNA follows: TGTGCTAGTGGTTTGGGCGACACTGAAGCTTTCTTT. It specifies CASGLGDTEAFF.

This chain links TRBV10-1 with TRBJ2-2, with 10 positions matching TRBD2. The CDR3 runs to 16 residues. J was trimmed by 9 bases and V by 3 bases; bases with no gene match: 10. Germline V gene data show CDR1 as WNHNN and CDR2 as SYGVQD (reference sequence). The DNA of the CDR3 is TGCGCCAGCAGTGATCCGTCTAGCGGGAGTTTGTGGGAGCTGTTTTTT. The encoded protein is CASSDPSSGSLWELFF.

The chain combines TRBV5-1 with TRBJ2-6; 7 nucleotides align to TRBD1. This CDR3 comprises 15 residues. V shed 4 bases and J 0 bases; nucleotides not matched to a gene: 1. Germline lookup yields CDR1 SGHRS and CDR2 YFSETQ. CDR3 DNA: TGCGCCAGCAGCGGGACAGTCTCTGGGGCCAACGTCCTGACTTTC. Its protein product is CASSGTVSGANVLTF.

The chain uses TRBV4-2 and TRBJ1-6; 7 bases fit TRBD1. Germline trimming cut 5 bases from V and 5 bases from J; bases unmatched to any gene: 3. CDR1 LGHNA and CDR2 YNFKEQ come from the germline V gene. The CDR3 contains 14 residues. CDR3 sequence: CASSAGQDNSPLHF. Written as DNA, the CDR3 is TGTGCCAGCAGCGCCGGACAGGATAATTCACCCCTCCACTTT.

There are a few counts of this clone. The genes are TRBV9 and TRBJ2-3, with TRBD2 matching over 8 bases. The CDR3 spans 15 residues. J lost 1 base, V lost 6 bases, and 7 bases had no gene match. Per germline, CDR1 SGDLS and CDR2 YYNGEE. CDR3 DNA: TGTGCCAGCAAGGAGGCGGGAGGTGGCACAGATACGCAGTATTTT. Encoded protein: CASKEAGGGTDTQYF.

The chain employs TRBV7-9 and TRBJ2-7, with TRBD1 identical over 8 bases. V dropped 5 bases and J dropped 4; count of bases not matched to a gene: 10. Germline V lookup: CDR1 SEHNR, CDR2 FQNEAQ (reference sequence). The CDR3 contains 15 residues. The CDR3: CASSTPGQGSYEQYF. In nucleotides, the CDR3 is TGTGCCAGCAGCACCCCCGGACAGGGCTCATACGAGCAGTACTTC.

The V and J genes are TRBV4-3 and TRBJ2-6; the D gene is possibly TRBD1 (6 bases). V was cut by 1 base and J by 2 bases, with 6 bases left in between. Germline V gene data show CDR1 as LGHNA and CDR2 as YSLEER. The CDR3 consists of 15 residues. The CDR3 reads CASSQAGAGANVLTF. CDR3 bases: TGCGCCAGCAGCCAAGCAGGGGCTGGGGCCAACGTCCTGACTTTC.

The chain recombines TRBV30 with TRBJ2-3; the match to TRBD2 covers 12 bases. The germline CDR1 and CDR2 sequences are GTSNPN and SVGIG (reference sequence). The junction had 9 bases not matched to a gene; V was cut back by 5 bases and J by 6 bases. This CDR3 contains 15 residues. CDR3 amino acids: CAWSGLAGLADTQYF. The CDR3 DNA sequence: TGTGCCTGGTCAGGACTAGCGGGACTTGCCGATACGCAGTATTTT.

This chain connects TRBV10-3 to TRBJ2-3; TRBD2 aligns across 7 bases. CDR1 is ENHRY, CDR2 SYGVKD, per germline. J gave up 5 bases and V 10 bases, and 9 bases lay outside the gene matches. The CDR3 sequence is 13 residues long. CDR3 coding DNA: TGTGCCAGCAGCGGGATGGGCGTAGATACGCAGTATTTT. As protein: CASSGMGVDTQYF.

This CDR3 is CASSFRGGLGHNYNEQFF. In DNA form, the CDR3 reads TGTGCCAGCAGCTTTCGGGGCGGGTTGGGACACAATTACAATGAGCAGTTCTTC. This chain connects TRBV7-9 to TRBJ2-1; a possible D gene is TRBD1 (6 bases). There are 18 residues in the CDR3. Germline CDR1 SEHNR, CDR2 FQNEAQ (reference sequence). V dropped 3 bases and J dropped 4 bases, with 22 bases sitting between them. Complete variable domain (other parts from reference TRBV7-9 and TRBJ2-1): DTGVSQNPRHKITKRGQNVTFRCDPISEHNRLYWYRQTLGQGPEFLTYFQNEAQLEKSRLLSDRFSAERPKGSFSTLEIQRTEQGDSAMYLCASSFRGGLGHNYNEQFFGPGTRLTVL.

In this sample, this clone is medium-sized. The sample holds other DNA sequences that translate to the same CDR3. The V gene is TRBV29-1, the J gene TRBJ2-1; D might be TRBD2 (6 bases). The CDR3 extends over 15 amino acids. CDR1 is SQVTM and CDR2 is ANQGSEA in the germline V gene. V lost 1 base, J lost 0 bases, and 10 bases lay in between. The CDR3: CSVEVWDSSYNEQFF. In nucleotides, the CDR3 is TGCAGCGTTGAAGTTTGGGACTCCTCCTACAATGAGCAGTTCTTC.